The clone carrying this T cell receptor beta chain was detected many times. The sample comes from a study of quantifying T cell responses using KT2 cells. Looking at the study overall: cDNA was made from DNase-treated RNA using alpha and beta constant primers.

Germline-derived CDR1 and CDR2 are SGHAT and FQNNGV. The CDR3 length is 20 residues. J was trimmed by 2 bases and V by 0 bases; bases with no gene match: 17. KT2 cells were mixed with fixed PBMC numbers at varying ratios. An oligo carrying a UMI was ligated to the cDNA 3' end. First-round PCR used 4 to 5 cycles and beta primers RC1.1 and RC1.2 covering TRBC1 and TRBC2. Starting with the second PCR, alpha and beta TCR chains went through separate processing. TCRdb re-derived calls from the UMI-ligation and nested PCR reads in MiXCR, one entry per CDR3 protein. This repertoire shows tens of thousands of distinct CDR3 sequences, roughly 7.2% found once; its top ten account for 15% to 19%.

This chain links TRBV11-2 with TRBJ1-2; TRBD1 matches at 8 bases. Source material: PBMCs spiked with cells of the T cell clone KT2. The sequence was obtained from a human donor. CDR3 sequence reads: CASSLDWSGRTGKSNYGYTF. For the CDR3, the DNA is TGTGCCAGCAGCTTAGATTGGTCGGGGAGGACAGGGAAGTCCAACTATGGCTACACCTTC.